What follows are 21 T cell receptor beta chains derived from one specimen sequenced in a study of T-cell memory formation after mild COVID-19 (dated by TCRdb to about 2021). The library was obtained by 5' RACE. TCRdb names Illumina NovaSeq 6000 as the instrument used. TCRdb reanalyzed the raw reads on its own, using fastp at Q25 for trimming and MiXCR for clone calling, and kept in-frame beta chains. CDR3 protein sequences are deduplicated, and each keeps its most common genes and DNA. The sample records more than 120,000 distinct CDR3 sequences, over 6% of which are singletons. The ten largest clones take up just over 2% of the sample. Sequencing input: PBMCs or a T cell subset sorted from them (not recorded which). The receptors here all came from an adult woman who had mild COVID-19 (a few samples of this study predate the infection). The sample titles of this study are shuffled in the database, so cell type and time point are left out; the donor was told from shared clones.

This clonotype was seen ten or more times. The V and J genes are TRBV6-6 and TRBJ2-7, with 15 bases lining up with TRBD2. Germline-derived CDR1 and CDR2 are MNHNY and SVGAGI (reference sequence). The CDR3 totals 18 residues. With 10 bases clipped from V and 0 bases from J, the junction kept 13 bases outside the gene matches. The CDR3 DNA sequence: TGTGCCACCCAAAGGACTAGCGGGAGGGGGGGTAGCTCCTACGAGCAGTACTTC. Its translation is CATQRTSGRGGSSYEQYF.

The CDR3 reads CASSLALIDQETQYF. CDR3 in DNA: TGCGCCAGCAGCTTGGCCCTTATAGACCAAGAGACCCAGTACTTC. V and J are TRBV5-1 and TRBJ2-5; D not resolved. This CDR3 comprises 15 residues. The germline V and J ends were trimmed by 0 bases and 0 bases, with 9 bases remaining between them. Germline CDR1 is SGHRS and CDR2 is YFSETQ.

The V gene is TRBV12-3 or TRBV12-4, the J gene TRBJ2-4; D might be TRBD1 (6 bases). V dropped 6 bases and J dropped 0 bases, with 12 bases sitting between them. CDR3 length equals 15 residues. The CDR3 protein is CASRADRIAKNIQYF. As DNA, the CDR3 is TGTGCCAGCAGGGCTGACAGGATAGCCAAAAACATTCAGTACTTC.

The chain recombines TRBV7-9 with TRBJ2-1; D not certain. The CDR3 has 15 amino acids. V was trimmed by 5 bases and J by 6 bases, leaving 17 bases between them. Germline V CDR1 and CDR2: SEHNR, FQNEAQ (reference sequence). CDR3 residues: CASSRAYSQLNEQFF. In DNA form, the CDR3 reads TGTGCCAGCAGCCGGGCCTACTCTCAACTCAATGAGCAGTTCTTC.

This clonotype was found many times. The V gene is TRBV7-9, the J gene TRBJ2-7; 9 nucleotides align to TRBD2. The CDR3 contains 14 residues. V shed 1 base and J 6 bases; nucleotides not matched to a gene: 4. Germline V gene data show CDR1 as SEHNR and CDR2 as FQNEAQ (reference sequence). The CDR3 protein is CASSLGGSGGEQYF. The CDR3, as DNA: TGTGCCAGCAGCTTAGGAGGTAGCGGGGGCGAGCAGTACTTC.

This clonotype has just a few counts. The J gene is TRBJ2-2, the V gene TRBV7-9; D remains ambiguous. Trimming removed 6 bases from V and 5 bases from J, with 7 bases in between. This CDR3 spans 12 amino acids. The V gene's germline CDR1 is SEHNR and CDR2 FQNEAQ (reference sequence). CDR3: CASRRVTGELFF. CDR3 DNA: TGTGCCAGCAGACGGGTTACCGGGGAGCTGTTTTTT.

This clonotype was counted ten times or more. V gene TRBV29-1 combines with J gene TRBJ1-2; D is perhaps TRBD1 (6 bases). The CDR3 length is 14 residues. Germline V gene data show CDR1 as SQVTM and CDR2 as ANQGSEA. The germline V and J ends were trimmed by 4 bases and 4 bases, with 16 bases remaining between them. CDR3 sequence: CSVGHNRDGYGYTF. CDR3 nucleotide sequence: TGCAGCGTTGGACACAACAGGGACGGCTATGGCTACACCTTC.

This clonotype was detected many times. CDR3 bases: TGCGCCAGCAGCTTGGAACAGACCTATGGCTACACCTTC. It translates to CASSLEQTYGYTF. This chain links TRBV5-1 with TRBJ1-2; D ambiguous. This CDR3 is built from 13 residues. Germline lookup yields CDR1 SGHRS and CDR2 YFSETQ. V was trimmed by 0 bases and J by 4 bases, leaving 7 bases between them.

This chain joins TRBV7-2 and TRBJ2-2, with a possible D match to TRBD1 (8 bases). The CDR3 runs to 16 residues. Trimming left V 2 bases short and J 5 bases short, with 15 bases between. Per germline, CDR1 SGHTA and CDR2 FQGNSA. CDR3 in DNA: TGTGCCAGCAGCTTACGGACAGGGAGGGAGACCGGGGAGCTGTTTTTT. It translates to CASSLRTGRETGELFF.

This clonotype was seen many times. The rearrangement uses TRBV19 and TRBJ2-7, with D tentatively TRBD2 (6 bases). Germline V gene sequence: CDR1 LNHDA, CDR2 SQIVND (reference sequence). Trimming removed 1 base at V and 0 bases at J, with 25 bases between. The CDR3 is 20 residues long. Written as DNA, the CDR3 is TGTGCCAGTAGTATAGGATACGGGAGTCCACCGTCCGTCAGCTCCTACGAGCAGTACTTC. Protein: CASSIGYGSPPSVSSYEQYF.

This clonotype was detected only a few times. V gene TRBV7-6 combines with J gene TRBJ2-3; D might be TRBD2 (6 bases). V lost 1 base, J lost 0 bases, and 11 bases lay in between. The germline V gene encodes CDR1 SGHVS and CDR2 FNYEAQ. CDR3 length: 16 amino acids. The chain's CDR3 is CASSLGGGASTDTQYF. CDR3 bases: TGTGCCAGCAGCTTAGGGGGCGGGGCCAGCACAGATACGCAGTATTTT.

This chain uses TRBV3-1 with TRBJ1-1; no reliable D call. V shed 3 bases and J shed 5 bases, with 10 bases lying between them. The CDR3 is made up of 13 amino acids. Germline loops: CDR1 LGHDT, CDR2 YNNKEL (reference sequence). The CDR3 here is CASSHQSGTEAFF. The DNA of the CDR3 is TGTGCCAGCAGCCATCAGAGCGGAACTGAAGCTTTCTTT.

This clonotype has a handful of counts. This rearrangement joins TRBV27 to TRBJ1-1; D is ambiguous. In germline, CDR1 is MNHEY, CDR2 SMNVEV (reference sequence). The CDR3 has 13 residues. The germline V and J ends were trimmed by 6 bases and 0 bases, with 8 bases remaining between them. The CDR3 spells CASRLAMNTEAFF. The CDR3 DNA sequence: TGTGCCAGCAGGCTCGCGATGAACACTGAAGCTTTCTTT.

The gene calls are TRBV10-3 and TRBJ2-1; D is perhaps TRBD1 or TRBD2 (7 bases each). This CDR3 has 14 residues. The ends were cut back, 6 bases at V and 4 bases at J, with 13 bases in the middle. CDR1 and CDR2 from the germline V gene are ENHRY and SYGVKD. The CDR3 DNA follows: TGTGCCATCAGGGGGGGGACAGCTTACAATGAGCAGTTCTTC. Translated: CAIRGGTAYNEQFF.

This clonotype was picked up many times. This chain connects TRBV4-3 to TRBJ2-5, with no clear D. The germline V gene encodes CDR1 LGHNA and CDR2 YSLEER. Trimming left V 0 bases short and J 0 bases short, with 8 bases between. This CDR3 spans 15 amino acids. The CDR3 spells CASSQEVRNQETQYF. The CDR3 DNA reads as TGCGCCAGCAGCCAAGAAGTCAGGAACCAAGAGACCCAGTACTTC.

This clonotype was observed at least ten times. The V call is TRBV7-9, the J call TRBJ2-7; D is undetermined. The length of the CDR3 is 12 residues. Between the trimmed V and J ends, which lost 5 bases and 6 bases, there was a span of 11 bases. Per germline, CDR1 SEHNR and CDR2 FQNEAQ (reference sequence). DNA of the CDR3: TGTGCCAGCAGCCCTAGATTCGTCGAGCAGTACTTC. This encodes CASSPRFVEQYF. The full variable domain, rest sourced from reference TRBV7-9 and TRBJ2-7, is DTGVSQNPRHKITKRGQNVTFRCDPISEHNRLYWYRQTLGQGPEFLTYFQNEAQLEKSRLLSDRFSAERPKGSFSTLEIQRTEQGDSAMYLCASSPRFVEQYFGPGTRLTVT.

Comment on this clonotype: Given a much more abundant clone one base away, this may be a read error. This rearrangement joins TRBV5-6 to TRBJ2-3; D ambiguous. Germline CDR1 SGHDT, CDR2 YYEEEE. V was cut by 3 bases and J by 4 bases, with 9 bases left in between. The CDR3 sequence is 13 residues long. CDR3 in DNA: TGTGCCAGCAGCTCGGCTACCGCAGATACGCAGTATTTT. Amino acids: CASSSATADTQYF.

This clonotype was seen many times. V is TRBV12-3 or TRBV12-4 and J is TRBJ2-7; no reliable D call. This CDR3 has 12 residues. V was shortened by 3 bases and J by 0 bases, with 3 bases between the two germline ends. CDR3 sequence: CASSFYSYEQYF. CDR3 in DNA: TGTGCCAGCAGTTTTTACTCCTACGAGCAGTACTTC.

This clonotype was counted ten times or more. The chain joins TRBV7-9 to TRBJ2-3; D is undetermined. Trimming removed 3 bases at V and 2 bases at J, with 9 bases between. This CDR3 spans 14 amino acids. Germline CDR1 reads SEHNR; CDR2 reads FQNEAQ (reference sequence). CDR3 sequence reads: CASSLELYTDTQYF. The CDR3 DNA reads as TGTGCCAGCAGCTTGGAACTGTACACAGATACGCAGTATTTT.

A word on this clonotype: A much larger clone sits a single nucleotide away, making a read error possible. This chain links TRBV20-1 with TRBJ1-1; 11 nucleotides align to TRBD1. This CDR3 contains 16 residues. Trimming removed 2 bases from V and 4 bases from J; junction bases left unmatched: 9. Germline values: CDR1 DFQATT, CDR2 SNEGSKA (reference sequence). The CDR3 loop reads CSARPGQGERGTEAFF. Written as DNA, the CDR3 is TGCAGTGCTAGACCGGGACAGGGGGAAAGGGGCACTGAAGCTTTCTTT.

The chain recombines TRBV29-1 with TRBJ2-2; TRBD2 is a possible D gene (5 bases). V lost 4 bases, J lost 8 bases, and 20 bases lay in between. This CDR3 is built from 15 residues. Germline CDR1 is SQVTM and CDR2 is ANQGSEA. The CDR3 sequence is CSVALPGHGMGELFF. DNA for the CDR3: TGCAGCGTTGCCCTACCGGGCCACGGGATGGGGGAGCTGTTTTTT.